This passage covers 19 T cell receptor beta chains from one sample sequenced in a study of Graves' ophthalmopathy and Graves' hyperthyroidism. RNA transcripts served as template for amplifying TCR beta CDR3 sequences. The authors performed first-round RT-PCR with HTBI primers and then a second-round multiplex PCR. TCRdb used MiXCR to reprocess the multiplex PCR reads, holding one entry per CDR3 protein. The repertoire includes 360,000 or so distinct CDR3 sequences, roughly 18% of them detected once, and about 1.4% sits in the top ten. Sequencing was done on a sample of peripheral blood. These receptors were taken from a woman aged 18-35 years with Graves' ophthalmopathy.

This clonotype was counted ten times or more. The V call is TRBV30, the J call TRBJ2-5, with D perhaps TRBD1 or TRBD2 (5 bases each). Per the germline V gene, CDR1 is GTSNPN and CDR2 is SVGIG (reference sequence). V was pared by 3 bases and J by 5 bases, with 10 bases between. The CDR3 length is 12 residues. The CDR3 region has the DNA TGTGCCTGGAGCCGGGGCGGGGAGACCCAGTACTTC. It specifies CAWSRGGETQYF.

This clonotype appeared many times. The V and J genes are TRBV7-2 and TRBJ2-7; D tentatively fits TRBD1 or TRBD2 (5 bases each). CDR1 is SGHTA and CDR2 is FQGNSA in the germline V gene. There are 15 residues in the CDR3. V lost 0 bases and J lost 0, with 9 bases in between. Written as DNA, the CDR3 is TGTGCCAGCAGCTTAGCGCCTGGGGGCTCCTACGAGCAGTACTTC. It translates to CASSLAPGGSYEQYF. The whole variable domain, remainder taken from reference TRBV7-2 and TRBJ2-7, is GAGVSQSPSNKVTEKGKDVELRCDPISGHTALYWYRQSLGQGLEFLIYFQGNSAPDKSGLPSDRFSAERTGGSVSTLTIQRTQQEDSAVYLCASSLAPGGSYEQYFGPGTRLTVT.

The chain employs TRBV6-2 or TRBV6-3 and TRBJ1-5; 7 bases fit TRBD1. Looked up from germline, CDR1 is MNHEY and CDR2 is SVGEGT. CDR3 size: 18 residues. J was trimmed by 1 base and V by 5 bases; bases with no gene match: 14. In DNA, the CDR3 is TGTGCCAGCAGTCCAACCCGACAGGGAGTGTTGAGCAATCAGCCCCAGCATTTT. The encoded protein is CASSPTRQGVLSNQPQHF.

The chain couples TRBV12-5 to TRBJ2-2; 9 bases are shared with TRBD1. J was trimmed by 4 bases and V by 3 bases; bases with no gene match: 3. The CDR3 contains 15 residues. CDR1 is LGHNT, CDR2 FRNRAP, per germline. Here the CDR3 reads CASGLQGASTGELFF. The CDR3 region has the DNA TGTGCTAGTGGTTTACAGGGGGCGAGCACCGGGGAGCTGTTTTTT.

This clonotype was seen repeatedly, ten times or more. The rearrangement uses TRBV4-1 and TRBJ1-2; no reliable D call. V was pared by 1 base and J by 2 bases, with 11 bases between. The CDR3 extends over 15 amino acids. CDR1 is MGHRA and CDR2 is YSYEKL in the germline V gene. CDR3 sequence reads: CASSQVPEPNYGYTF. CDR3 DNA sequence: TGCGCCAGCAGCCAAGTCCCAGAGCCCAACTATGGCTACACCTTC.

This clonotype was counted ten times or more. This chain connects TRBV27 to TRBJ2-2; either TRBD1 or TRBD2 may fit D (5 bases each). The CDR3 spans 14 residues. V lost 4 bases to trimming and J lost 7 bases, with 13 bases between them. Germline V lookup: CDR1 MNHEY, CDR2 SMNVEV (reference sequence). CDR3 bases: TGTGCCAGCAGTTCTGGGGGAGAGGGCGGGGAGCTGTTTTTT. Translated, it gives CASSSGGEGGELFF.

This clonotype was seen ten or more times. The chain carries TRBV6-5 and TRBJ1-5; perhaps TRBD1 as D (5 bases). V was cut by 2 bases and J by 3 bases, with 8 bases left in between. The CDR3 is 14 amino acids. Per the germline V gene, CDR1 is MNHEY and CDR2 is SVGAGI. CDR3 nucleotides: TGTGCCAGCAGTTACACAGGACCCAATCAGCCCCAGCATTTT. Translated: CASSYTGPNQPQHF.

This clonotype was counted at least ten times. This sequence joins TRBV29-1 and TRBJ2-7, with no clear D. The ends were cut back, 1 base at V and 2 bases at J, with 9 bases in the middle. CDR3 length equals 13 residues. Per germline, CDR1 SQVTM and CDR2 ANQGSEA. CDR3 loop: CSVEAGQAYEQYF. The CDR3 coding sequence is TGCAGCGTTGAAGCCGGGCAGGCCTACGAGCAGTACTTC.

This clonotype was counted ten times or more. V is TRBV6-7 and J is TRBJ1-3; 9 bases agree with TRBD1. TRBV6-7 is an open reading frame whose function is uncertain. Trimming removed 0 bases from V and 0 bases from J; junction bases left unmatched: 6. The CDR3 is 18 residues long. The CDR3 is CASSYSGDRALSGNTIYF. CDR3 nucleotides: TGTGCCAGCAGTTACTCGGGGGACAGGGCTCTCTCTGGAAACACCATATATTTT.

This clonotype has ten or more counts. This chain uses TRBV7-2 with TRBJ2-7; 8 bases agree with TRBD1. The V gene's germline CDR1 is SGHTA and CDR2 FQGNSA. Trimming at V came to 1 base and at J to 6 bases, leaving 5 bases not matched to a gene. CDR3 length: 14 residues. The CDR3 DNA sequence: TGTGCCAGCAGCTTAGAAGGGACAGGTCTCGAGCAGTACTTC. Amino acid sequence: CASSLEGTGLEQYF.

This chain connects TRBV20-1 to TRBJ2-7; 8 nucleotides align to TRBD2. From germline, CDR1 is DFQATT and CDR2 SNEGSKA (reference sequence). This CDR3 contains 13 residues. With 7 bases clipped from V and 0 bases from J, the junction kept 5 bases outside the gene matches. This CDR3 is CSGSGSGSYEQYF. CDR3 nucleotides: TGCAGTGGGAGCGGGAGCGGCTCCTACGAGCAGTACTTC.

This clonotype came up many times. The chain is built from TRBV7-9 and TRBJ1-5; D unclear. The CDR3 runs to 14 residues. Trimming cost V 3 bases and J 6 bases, with 12 bases left between them. CDR1 and CDR2 from the germline V gene are SEHNR and FQNEAQ (reference sequence). CDR3 residues: CASSLAVAGQPQHF. The CDR3 nucleotides are TGTGCCAGCAGCTTGGCAGTGGCGGGTCAGCCCCAGCATTTT.

This clonotype showed up many times. The genes are TRBV10-3 and TRBJ2-5; 9 bases align to TRBD1. V lost 6 bases, J lost 5 bases, and 4 bases stayed unmatched. The V gene's germline CDR1 is ENHRY and CDR2 SYGVKD. This CDR3 region has 13 residues. The CDR3 is CAISDRGWETQYF. CDR3 DNA: TGTGCCATCAGCGACAGGGGGTGGGAGACCCAGTACTTC.

This clonotype has a count of ten or more. The chain employs TRBV5-4 and TRBJ1-5, with D perhaps matching TRBD1 (5 bases). Per germline, CDR1 SGHNT and CDR2 YYREEE (reference sequence). The CDR3 has 15 residues. Trimming shortened V by 2 bases and J by 6 bases, and 15 bases separated the two germline ends. DNA of the CDR3: TGTGCCAGCAGCTTTGGGCCAGGGAGTCGTCAGCCCCAGCATTTT. It encodes CASSFGPGSRQPQHF.

Ten or more counts support this clonotype. This chain uses TRBV20-1 with TRBJ2-7, with D perhaps given as TRBD1 or TRBD2 (5 bases each). CDR3 length: 13 residues. Trimming removed 5 bases from V and 7 bases from J, with 18 bases in between. From germline, CDR1 is DFQATT and CDR2 SNEGSKA (reference sequence). CDR3 sequence: CSAPQPGLFEQYF. Here the CDR3 DNA reads TGCAGTGCTCCCCAGCCGGGGCTATTTGAGCAGTACTTC.

This clonotype came up many times. The chain recombines TRBV15 with TRBJ1-3; weak D call: TRBD1 (6 bases). Germline CDR1 is LNHNV and CDR2 is YYDKDF (reference sequence). The ends were cut back, 0 bases at V and 0 bases at J, with 12 bases in the middle. The CDR3 is 17 residues long. CDR3 residues: CATSREGTHLSGNTIYF. The DNA of the CDR3 is TGTGCCACCAGCAGAGAAGGGACACACCTCTCTGGAAACACCATATATTTT.

This clonotype has more than one count but fewer than ten. CDR3 sequence: CASSQDGLAGNTGELFF. DNA of the CDR3: TGCGCCAGCAGCCAAGATGGGCTAGCGGGGAACACCGGGGAGCTGTTTTTT. The genes are TRBV4-3 and TRBJ2-2, with 8 bases that match TRBD2. This CDR3 is built from 17 residues. V lost 0 bases to trimming and J lost 1 base; unmatched junction nucleotides: 4. The germline CDR1 and CDR2 sequences are LGHNA and YSLEER.

In this sample, this clonotype turned up many times. This chain joins TRBV7-9 and TRBJ1-1, with D hard to call. The germline gives CDR1 SEHNR, CDR2 FQNEAQ (reference sequence). V shed 5 bases and J shed 2 bases, with 15 bases lying between them. This CDR3 has 15 residues. The CDR3 DNA is TGTGCCAGCAGCCCACACCTTGATCCCAACACTGAAGCTTTCTTT. It is translated as CASSPHLDPNTEAFF.

This clonotype was counted many times. The J gene is TRBJ2-5, the V gene TRBV30; TRBD2 is a possible D gene (5 bases). Trimming shortened V by 0 bases and J by 5 bases, and 10 bases separated the two germline ends. Germline V CDR1 and CDR2: GTSNPN, SVGIG (reference sequence). CDR3 length: 13 amino acids. The CDR3 region is CAWSVRGLETQYF. CDR3 in DNA: TGTGCCTGGAGTGTACGTGGACTTGAGACCCAGTACTTC. The entire variable domain, with the rest obtained from reference TRBV30 and TRBJ2-5, is as follows: SQTIHQWPATLVQPVGSPLSLECTVEGTSNPNLYWYRQAAGRGLQLLFYSVGIGQISSEVPQNLSASRPQDRQFILSSKKLLLSDSGFYLCAWSVRGLETQYFGPGTRLLVL.